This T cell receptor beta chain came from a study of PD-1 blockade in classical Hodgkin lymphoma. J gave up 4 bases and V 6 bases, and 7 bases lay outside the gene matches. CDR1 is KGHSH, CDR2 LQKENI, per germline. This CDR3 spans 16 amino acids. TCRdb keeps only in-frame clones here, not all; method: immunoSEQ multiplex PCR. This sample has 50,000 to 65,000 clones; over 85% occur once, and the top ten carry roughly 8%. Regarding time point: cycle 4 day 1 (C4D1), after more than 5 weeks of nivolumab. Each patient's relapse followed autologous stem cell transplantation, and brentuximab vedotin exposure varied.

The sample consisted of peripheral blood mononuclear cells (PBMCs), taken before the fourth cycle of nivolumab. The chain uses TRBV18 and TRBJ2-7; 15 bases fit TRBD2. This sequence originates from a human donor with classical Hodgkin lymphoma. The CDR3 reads CASSPGLAGGQYEQYF. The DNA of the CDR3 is TGTGCCAGCTCCCCCGGACTAGCGGGGGGGCAATACGAGCAGTACTTC.